Included here is one T cell receptor beta chain sequence, with context. This specimen comes from a study of blood T cell repertoires in COVID-19. Per the germline V gene, CDR1 is SGHAT and CDR2 is FQNNGV. J lost 7 bases, V lost 2 bases, and 10 bases had no gene match. The CDR3 runs 16 residues. In the original workflow: Estimation of nucleated cell counts relied on the amplification of reference gene primers. TCRdb keeps only in-frame clones here, not all; method: immunoSEQ multiplex PCR. V, J and clone size are taken as reported in that table, and D and trimming were inferred from the DNA itself. The table shows about 220,000 clones, with more than 65% occurring only once.

Material for sequencing was peripheral blood. This clonotype originated in an older woman with acute or convalescent COVID-19. The rearrangement uses TRBV11-2 and TRBJ1-4; 7 nucleotides line up with TRBD1. The CDR3 here is CASSLLSAGGGEKLFF. In DNA, the CDR3 is TGTGCCAGCAGCTTACTTTCGGCAGGGGGAGGTGAAAAACTGTTTTTT.